This is a list of T cell receptor beta chains from one sample in a study of blood T cell repertoires in COVID-19. Generated by immunoSEQ multiplex PCR, the TCRdb table keeps only in-frame clones and is missing some. Of under 300,000 clones listed, approximately 80% are singletons. The sequenced sample was peripheral blood. Every receptor here comes from a man between 25 and 39 years old who had recovered from COVID-19. The CDR3 runs from the conserved cysteine through the conserved F or W.

j_call	v_call	cdr3_aa
TRBJ2-3	TRBV28	CASSSGGRDTQYF
TRBJ2-6	TRBV2	CASSPGDPGANVLTF
TRBJ2-2	TRBV19	CASSKGQGRELFF
TRBJ2-1	TRBV18	CASSPGGGNEQFF
TRBJ2-7	TRBV23-1	CAGKTGTSYEQYF
TRBJ1-5	TRBV18	CASSNTNQPQHF
TRBJ2-5	TRBV5-1	CASSLRGNPGETQYF
TRBJ2-5	TRBV5-4	CASSLGTGIETQYF
TRBJ1-1	TRBV3-1/TRBV3-2	CASSPLGQVGFAFF
TRBJ1-1	TRBV11-2	CASSLDLNTEAFF
TRBJ2-3	TRBV7-8	CASSLLAGDPTDTQYF
TRBJ1-2	TRBV4-1	CASSQEWDRTHYGYTF
TRBJ1-2	TRBV13	CASSPGQGSGYTF
TRBJ2-7	TRBV6-5	CASRQLGGYEQYF
TRBJ1-2	TRBV5-4	CASTPRDSSILSGYTF
TRBJ2-7	TRBV5-1	CASSPVGGEQYF
TRBJ2-1	TRBV9	CASSEGHRGETNEQFF
TRBJ1-2	TRBV3-1/TRBV3-2	CASSPWGEITYGYTF
TRBJ1-2	TRBV12-3/TRBV12-4	CASKDRAGGYTF
TRBJ1-4	TRBV5-1	CASSSFDRDTNEKLFF
TRBJ1-5	TRBV19	CASSPGGGLGQPQHF
TRBJ2-5	TRBV29-1	CTHRELGLETQYF
TRBJ1-5	TRBV7-9	CASNRGDSNQPQHF
TRBJ1-2	TRBV29-1	CSVGRGGSYTF
TRBJ2-1	TRBV7-3	CASSLSGVSSYNEQFF
TRBJ2-3	TRBV11-2	CASSSHRTGFTDTQYF
TRBJ2-3	TRBV7-2	CASSPQFSTDTQYF
TRBJ1-3	TRBV15	CATSRGHSGNTIYF
TRBJ2-7	TRBV7-6	CASSLEVAPSYEQYF
TRBJ1-2	TRBV12-5	CASGFRPLGSTIYGYTF
TRBJ2-3	TRBV7-2	CASSPISTDTQYF
TRBJ2-2	TRBV7-2	CASSLAGTGAGELFF
TRBJ1-2	TRBV5-1	CASSLGTGNYGYTF
TRBJ2-3	TRBV27	CASGESGERQYF
TRBJ1-1	TRBV11-2	CASSSFNTEAFF
TRBJ1-2	TRBV28	CASSPISGNYYGYTF
TRBJ2-3	TRBV7-9	CASSLGGTGDTTDTQYF
TRBJ1-4	TRBV7-6	CASSDTGGLNEKLFF
TRBJ2-3	TRBV4-1	CASSLGRDPRTDTQYF
TRBJ1-5	TRBV28	CASSLGQPNSNQPQHF
TRBJ2-2	TRBV7-8	CASSPGVGSGELFF
TRBJ2-7	TRBV5-6	CASSLVGKGRGYEQYF